Sequencing of this T cell receptor (beta chain) was carried out in a study of T-cell memory formation after mild COVID-19. TCRdb reprocessed the 5' RACE reads via MiXCR and lists one record per CDR3 protein. The sample holds 470,000 or so distinct CDR3 sequences, 15% to 20% seen once. Looked up from germline, CDR1 is SGHVS and CDR2 is FQNEAQ. CDR3 length equals 12 residues. V was cut by 5 bases and J by 6 bases, with 11 bases left in between. The chain employs TRBV7-8 and TRBJ2-7; D unclear. The TCR sequence derives from an adult woman who had mild COVID-19 (a few samples of this study predate the infection). Cell type and time point are not known. The sequenced sample was PBMCs or a T cell subset sorted from them (not recorded which). CDR3 nucleotides: TGTGCCAGCAGCGTGTGGCCTTTCGAGCAGTACTTC. Translating gives CASSVWPFEQYF.